The rows below give T cell receptor beta chains drawn from one sample of a study of blood T cell repertoires in COVID-19. Clones were sequenced by immunoSEQ multiplex PCR, and TCRdb holds only the in-frame ones, with some missing. The sample lists tens of thousands of clones, 65% to 75% occurring once. Sequencing input: peripheral blood. Receptors were obtained from a man aged 50 or older with COVID-19, enrolled during active disease. Both conserved end residues are part of each CDR3. D genes are given only for firm matches. Clone size is stated in some rows and not others, as once, few, many or a class when expanded.

j_call v_call d_call clone_size cdr3_nt cdr3_aa
TRBJ2-7 TRBV29-1 NA once TGCAGCGTTGCGCAGGGGATATCCTACGAGCAGTACTTC CSVAQGISYEQYF
TRBJ1-3 TRBV6-6 NA once TGTGCCAGCAGTTACCTCGTTTCGGCTGGAAACACCATATATTTT CASSYLVSAGNTIYF
TRBJ2-7 TRBV7-2 TRBD2 NA TGTGCCAGCAGTCGGACTAGTGTATCTTACGAGCAGTACTTC CASSRTSVSYEQYF
TRBJ2-2 TRBV6-6 TRBD1 NA TGTGCCAGCAAGATACAGGGGGCTGGCACCGGGGAGCTGTTTTTT CASKIQGAGTGELFF
TRBJ2-7 TRBV5-1 TRBD1 few TGCGCCAGCAGCTTGGCACCGGGACAGGGGGCCCCGCGACACGAGCAGTACTTC CASSLAPGQGAPRHEQYF
TRBJ1-5 TRBV24-1 NA NA TGTGCCACCAGTGAACGGAGTAATCAGCCCCAGCATTTT CATSERSNQPQHF
TRBJ2-5 TRBV9 TRBD1 NA TGTGCCAGCAGCGTGAGACAGGGAGTAGGGGAGACCCAGTACTTC CASSVRQGVGETQYF
TRBJ2-7 TRBV18 TRBD2 few TGTGCCAGCTCACCAGGGACTAGCGGGAGGAACGAGCAGTACTTC CASSPGTSGRNEQYF
TRBJ2-2 TRBV7-8 TRBD1 NA TGTGCCAGCAGCCCAGGGACAGGGGGAGGTGGGGAGCTGTTTTTT CASSPGTGGGGELFF
TRBJ1-4 TRBV27 TRBD1 few TGTGCCAGCAGTCAAGGACAGGGCTGGGGGGAAAAACTGTTTTTT CASSQGQGWGEKLFF
TRBJ1-2 TRBV5-4 NA NA TGTGCCAGCAGCTCAGGGATTAACTATGGCTACACCTTC CASSSGINYGYTF
TRBJ2-1 TRBV5-1 TRBD2 NA TGCGCCAGCAGCTTGGGGTCCGGGACTAGCGGGGGCCTATATGAGCAGTTCTTC CASSLGSGTSGGLYEQFF
TRBJ2-1 TRBV19 TRBD2 NA TGTGCCAGTAGTATCCGTTCTAGCGGAGGATCCTACAATGAGCAGTTCTTC CASSIRSSGGSYNEQFF
TRBJ1-1 TRBV11-2 NA NA TGTGCCAGCAGCCCTAGGGGACACCTTGGGGCTGAAGCTTTCTTT CASSPRGHLGAEAFF
TRBJ1-2 TRBV10-3 TRBD1 NA TGTGCCATCAGGAAGGACAGGGCTACCTATGGCTACACCTTC CAIRKDRATYGYTF
TRBJ2-3 TRBV4-1 NA NA TGCGCCAGCAGCCGAGGGACTCCTAGCACAGATACGCAGTATTTT CASSRGTPSTDTQYF
TRBJ2-5 TRBV19 TRBD2 NA TGTGCCAGTAGCCCTACTAGCGCGAACCAAGAGACCCAGTACTTC CASSPTSANQETQYF
TRBJ2-5 TRBV6-6 TRBD1 NA TGTGCCAGCAGCCGCAGGGGGCGAGTAGAAGAGACCCAGTACTTC CASSRRGRVEETQYF
TRBJ2-4 TRBV5-6 NA NA TGTGCCAGCAGCTTCCCCGACAGGAGGAACATTCAGTACTTC CASSFPDRRNIQYF
TRBJ1-5 TRBV6-5 NA NA TGTGCCAGCAGTATCGACAATAGCAATCAGCCCCAGCATTTT CASSIDNSNQPQHF
TRBJ1-1 TRBV7-8 NA NA TGTGCCAGCAGCCTCCAGGGGCTTGGGTTCTTT CASSLQGLGFF
TRBJ2-3 TRBV15 NA NA TGTGCCACCAGCAGAGACCCCCAAGATACGCAGTATTTT CATSRDPQDTQYF
TRBJ1-2 TRBV7-2 NA NA TGTGCCAGCAGCTCTTCGGAAGGGGGGGTCTTGGGCTACACCTTC CASSSSEGGVLGYTF
TRBJ1-1 TRBV5-1 NA NA TGCGCCAGCTTCTTGATGGGCGGGGGCACGATGGCTGAAGCTTTCTTT CASFLMGGGTMAEAFF
TRBJ2-2 TRBV6-5 NA NA TGTGCCAGCAGCCGAAGCGGGACCGGGGAGCTGTTTTTT CASSRSGTGELFF
TRBJ2-5 TRBV11-2 TRBD2 NA TGTGCCAGCAGCTCCCTAGCGGGTCCGCAAGAGACCCAGTACTTC CASSSLAGPQETQYF
TRBJ1-4 TRBV5-1 NA medium-sized TGCGCCAGCAGCCTTGGACAAGCAGAAAAACTGTTTTTT CASSLGQAEKLFF
TRBJ2-3 TRBV7-3 NA once TGTGGAGACGGGGGCACAGATACGCAGTATTTT CGDGGTDTQYF
TRBJ1-2 TRBV12-3/TRBV12-4 NA few TGTGCCAGCAGTTTGAGGGGAGGCTATGGCTACACCTTC CASSLRGGYGYTF
TRBJ2-5 TRBV11-3 NA NA TGTGCCAGCAGCATAGCGGAGGGGGCCCAAGAGACCCAGTACTTC CASSIAEGAQETQYF
TRBJ1-1 TRBV10-1 NA NA TGCGCCAGCAGTGAACAGCCCATGAACACTGAAGCTTTCTTT CASSEQPMNTEAFF
TRBJ2-3 TRBV30 NA NA TGTGCCTGGAGTGTATATAATACGCAGTATTTT CAWSVYNTQYF
TRBJ2-3 TRBV6-4 NA NA TGTGCCAGCCTATGGGACAGGGTCGGGACTAGCATAGATACGCAGTATTTT CASLWDRVGTSIDTQYF
TRBJ2-5 TRBV2 NA NA TGTGCCAGCACGGCGGACAGCCCCCAAGAGACCCAGTACTTC CASTADSPQETQYF
TRBJ2-7 TRBV2 TRBD2 NA TGTGCCAGCACCTGGACTAGCTCCTACGAGCAGTACTTC CASTWTSSYEQYF
TRBJ1-4 TRBV6-5 TRBD1 NA TGTGCCAGCAGAGCCAGGACAGGGCTGGAAAAACTGTTTTTT CASRARTGLEKLFF
TRBJ2-2 TRBV4-2 NA NA TGTGCCAGCAGCCAAGGAGGGGGACCCACCGGGGAGCTGTTTTTT CASSQGGGPTGELFF
TRBJ2-1 TRBV7-2 TRBD2 few TGTGCCAGCAGCCTCCGGACTAGGAATGAGCAGTTCTTC CASSLRTRNEQFF
TRBJ2-7 TRBV6-1 NA NA TGTGCCAGCAGTGAATGGCTAGAAAACTACGAGCAGTACTTC CASSEWLENYEQYF
TRBJ2-7 TRBV10-3 TRBD1 once TGTGCCATCAGTGAGCCTACAGGGGGACGCTCCTACGAGCAGTACTTC CAISEPTGGRSYEQYF
TRBJ2-7 TRBV3-1/TRBV3-2 NA NA TGTGCCAGCAGCCACACCGGGACTCTTTCCTCCTACGAGCAGTACTTC CASSHTGTLSSYEQYF